The next 3 T cell receptor beta chains were all read from a single sample in a study of identical twins. TCRdb ran MiXCR on the 5' RACE reads and lists one entry per CDR3 protein. The sample lists under 450,000 distinct CDR3 sequences, around 18% occurring once. The sequenced sample was naive T cells sorted from blood. The source of these receptors is a man aged 45 to 65 in good health.

This clonotype was found a few times. This chain uses TRBV20-1 with TRBJ2-5; the match to TRBD1 covers 8 bases. V was clipped by 6 bases and J by 5 bases; unmatched bases: 11. The CDR3 consists of 14 residues. Germline V gene sequence: CDR1 DFQATT, CDR2 SNEGSKA (reference sequence). The CDR3 DNA reads as TGCAGTGCAGGGACAGGCAGAACTTTGGAGACCCAGTACTTC. Its translation is CSAGTGRTLETQYF.

This clonotype was counted a single time. In nucleotides, the CDR3 is TGTGCCAGCAGCCCTTGGGCCGGGGAGCTGTTTTTT. This codes for CASSPWAGELFF. V usage is TRBV6-5 and J usage is TRBJ2-2, with D unresolved. Germline loops: CDR1 MNHEY, CDR2 SVGAGI. V was pared by 6 bases and J by 6 bases, with 8 bases between. The CDR3 has 12 residues.

The table lists this clonotype with many counts. The DNA of the CDR3 is TGTGCCAGCTCCCGACCCGGGACAAAACCGCAGTATTTT. The encoded protein is CASSRPGTKPQYF. V and J are TRBV18 and TRBJ2-3; possibly TRBD1 for D (6 bases). The CDR3 has 13 amino acids. Germline loops: CDR1 KGHSH, CDR2 LQKENI. V shed 6 bases and J shed 10 bases, with 17 bases lying between them.